Only a few counts were recorded for the clone carrying this T cell receptor beta chain. This sample was included in a study of cytomegalovirus exposure and HLA in healthy donors. The PCR employed 60 Vbeta primers together with 13 Jbeta primers. Method: immunoSEQ multiplex PCR; TCRdb's copy keeps in-frame clones and lacks some. The data hold tens of thousands of clones, with 84% observed a single time. This CDR3 is built from 15 residues. V was clipped by 6 bases and J by 6 bases; unmatched bases: 7. Germline assignment: CDR1 MNHNS and CDR2 SASEGT. The sequenced sample was PBMCs. J is TRBJ2-1 and V is TRBV6-1, with 11 bases that match TRBD2. The sequence was collected from a woman between 18 and 29 years old in good health and CMV-seropositive. The CDR3, as DNA: TGTGCCAGCAGCGACTTGGGACTAGCGGTCAATGAGCAGTTCTTC. It specifies CASSDLGLAVNEQFF.